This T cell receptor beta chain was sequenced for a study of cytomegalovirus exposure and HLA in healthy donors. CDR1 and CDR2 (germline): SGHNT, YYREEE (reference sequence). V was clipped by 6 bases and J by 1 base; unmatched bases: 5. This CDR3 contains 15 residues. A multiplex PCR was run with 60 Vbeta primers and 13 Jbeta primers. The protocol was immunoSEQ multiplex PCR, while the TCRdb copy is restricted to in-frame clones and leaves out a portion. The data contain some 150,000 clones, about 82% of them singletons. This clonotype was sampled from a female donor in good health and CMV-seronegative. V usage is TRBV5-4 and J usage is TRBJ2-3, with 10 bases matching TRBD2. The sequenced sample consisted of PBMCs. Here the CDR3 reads CASNPGLAGTDTQYF. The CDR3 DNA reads TGTGCCAGCAACCCCGGACTAGCGGGCACAGATACGCAGTATTTT.